This paragraph covers one TCR beta chain sequence. The entry originates in a study of CD8 T cells in Susac syndrome. Study overall: Patients with Susac syndrome were therapy-naive, taking corticosteroids, with some also receiving intravenous immunoglobulin, or taking intravenous immunoglobulin alone at the time their blood was drawn.

Trimming stripped 4 bases from V and 0 bases from J, with 7 bases between. The CDR3 length is 13 residues. Per germline, CDR1 SGHNT and CDR2 YYREEE (reference sequence). An input of roughly 0.5 to 1 ug of RNA was subjected to reverse transcription using random hexamers. Amplification of TCR beta CDR3 spanned 54 Vbeta and 13 Jbeta via immunoSEQ multiplex PCR. TCRdb reanalysed the immunoSEQ multiplex PCR reads using MiXCR and keeps one entry per CDR3 protein. This sample has around 180,000 distinct CDR3 sequences, with around 94% found just once. The TCR sequence derives from a human donor with Susac syndrome. The chain employs TRBV5-4 and TRBJ1-1; D is unresolved. Sequenced input: CD4+ T cells from PBMCs. The CDR3 spells CASSIEMNTEAFF. CDR3 DNA sequence: TGTGCCAGCAGCATTGAGATGAACACTGAAGCTTTCTTT.